This T cell receptor beta chain derives from a study of blood T cell repertoires in COVID-19. Study-wide background: Donors in the United States, Italy and Spain gave samples during acute or convalescent COVID-19. PBMCs, B-cell-depleted T cells, or T cells were the source of the cDNA or gDNA that made up the material.

CDR3 length: 16 residues. Germline values: CDR1 SGHNT, CDR2 YYREEE (reference sequence). V trimming: 3 bases; J trimming: 2 bases; junction bases outside the gene matches: 6. In the source study's methods: Amplified reference gene primers provided the basis for estimating nucleated cell counts. TCRdb keeps only in-frame clones here, not all; method: immunoSEQ multiplex PCR. That table gives V, J and clone size, and the DNA gave D and trimming. Among some 180,000 clones listed, approximately 90% were seen once. The V gene is TRBV5-4, the J gene TRBJ2-2; 8 bases are shared with TRBD2. The origin of this receptor is a middle-aged man with acute or convalescent COVID-19. The material sequenced was peripheral blood. The CDR3 bases are TGTGCCAGCAGCTGGACGGGAGGGAGTAACACCGGGGAGCTGTTTTTT. Amino acid sequence: CASSWTGGSNTGELFF.